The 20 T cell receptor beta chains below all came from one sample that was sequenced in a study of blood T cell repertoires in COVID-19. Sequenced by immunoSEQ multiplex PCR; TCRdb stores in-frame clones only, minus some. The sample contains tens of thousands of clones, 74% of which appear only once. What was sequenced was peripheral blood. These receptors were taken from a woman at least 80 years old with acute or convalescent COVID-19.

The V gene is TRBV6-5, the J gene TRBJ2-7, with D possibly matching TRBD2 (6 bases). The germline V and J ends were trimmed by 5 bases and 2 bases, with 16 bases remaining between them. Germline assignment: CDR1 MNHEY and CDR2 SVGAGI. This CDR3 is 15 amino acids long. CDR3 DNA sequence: TGTGCCAGCAGTCCCGTCGGGGGAGGCCCCTACGAGCAGTACTTC. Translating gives CASSPVGGGPYEQYF.

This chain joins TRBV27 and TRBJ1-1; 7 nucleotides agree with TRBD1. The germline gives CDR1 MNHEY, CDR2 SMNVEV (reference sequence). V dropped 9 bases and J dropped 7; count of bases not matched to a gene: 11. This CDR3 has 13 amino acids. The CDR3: CASSTGTALEAFF. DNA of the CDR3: TGTGCCAGTTCGACCGGGACAGCCCTTGAAGCTTTCTTT.

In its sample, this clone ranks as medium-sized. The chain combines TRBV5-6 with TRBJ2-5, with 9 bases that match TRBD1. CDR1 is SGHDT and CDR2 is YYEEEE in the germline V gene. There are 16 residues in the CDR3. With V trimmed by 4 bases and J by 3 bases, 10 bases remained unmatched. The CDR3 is CASSLGTGTAKETQYF. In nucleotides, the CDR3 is TGTGCCAGCAGCCTTGGGACAGGGACAGCTAAAGAGACCCAGTACTTC. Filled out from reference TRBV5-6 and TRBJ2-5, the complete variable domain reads DAGVTQSPTHLIKTRGQQVTLRCSPKSGHDTVSWYQQALGQGPQFIFQYYEEEERQRGNFPDRFSGHQFPNYSSELNVNALLLGDSALYLCASSLGTGTAKETQYFGPGTRLLVL.

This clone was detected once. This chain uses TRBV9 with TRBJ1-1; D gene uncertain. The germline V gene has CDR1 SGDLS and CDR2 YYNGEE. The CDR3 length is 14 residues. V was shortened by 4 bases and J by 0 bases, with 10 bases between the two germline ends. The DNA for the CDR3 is TGTGCCAGCAGCACCCGACACCTGAACACTGAAGCTTTCTTT. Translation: CASSTRHLNTEAFF.

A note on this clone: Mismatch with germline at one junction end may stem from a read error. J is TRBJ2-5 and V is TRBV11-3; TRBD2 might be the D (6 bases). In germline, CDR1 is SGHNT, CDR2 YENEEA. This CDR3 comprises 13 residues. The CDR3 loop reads CASSSGTWKQFHF. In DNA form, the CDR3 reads TGTGCCAGCAGCTCAGGGACTTGGAAACAGTTCCACTTC.

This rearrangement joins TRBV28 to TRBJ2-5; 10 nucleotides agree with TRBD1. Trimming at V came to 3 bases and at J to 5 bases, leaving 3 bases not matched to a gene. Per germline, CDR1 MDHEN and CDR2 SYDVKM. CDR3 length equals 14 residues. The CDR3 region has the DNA TGTGCCAGCAGTTTGACAGGGGGCCGCGAGACCCAGTACTTC. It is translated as CASSLTGGRETQYF.

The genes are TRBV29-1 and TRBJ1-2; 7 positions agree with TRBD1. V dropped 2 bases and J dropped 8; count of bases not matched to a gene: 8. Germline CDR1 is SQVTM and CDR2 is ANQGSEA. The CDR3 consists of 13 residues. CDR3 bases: TGCAGCGTTGAACAGGGGGGAACTATGGGCTACACCTTC. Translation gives CSVEQGGTMGYTF. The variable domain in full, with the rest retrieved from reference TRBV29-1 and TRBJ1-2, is SAVISQKPSRDICQRGTSLTIQCQVDSQVTMMFWYRQQPGQSLTLIATANQGSEATYESGFVIDKFPISRPNLTFSTLTVSNMSPEDSSIYLCSVEQGGTMGYTFGSGTRLTVV.

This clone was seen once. The DNA of the CDR3 is TGTGCCATCAGTGGTCCTGCGGGAGTCTACAATGAGCAGTTCTTC. This gives the protein CAISGPAGVYNEQFF. This chain uses TRBV10-3 with TRBJ2-1; 7 nucleotides agree with TRBD2. Germline V gives CDR1 ENHRY, CDR2 SYGVKD. This CDR3 region has 15 residues. V lost 4 bases to trimming and J lost 3 bases; unmatched junction nucleotides: 6.

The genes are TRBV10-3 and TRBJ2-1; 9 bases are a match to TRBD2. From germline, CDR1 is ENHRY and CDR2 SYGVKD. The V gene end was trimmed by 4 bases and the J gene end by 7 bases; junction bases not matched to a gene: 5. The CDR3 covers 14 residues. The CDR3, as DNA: TGTGCCATCAGTGGTAGCGGGAGTACGAATGAGCAGTTCTTC. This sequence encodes CAISGSGSTNEQFF.

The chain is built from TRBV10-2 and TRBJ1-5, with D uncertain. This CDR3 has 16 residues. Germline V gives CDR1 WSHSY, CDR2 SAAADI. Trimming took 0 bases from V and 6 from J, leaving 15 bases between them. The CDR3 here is CASSESGHTSAQPQHF. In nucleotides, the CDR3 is TGCGCCAGCAGTGAGTCGGGCCATACGAGTGCTCAGCCCCAGCATTTT.

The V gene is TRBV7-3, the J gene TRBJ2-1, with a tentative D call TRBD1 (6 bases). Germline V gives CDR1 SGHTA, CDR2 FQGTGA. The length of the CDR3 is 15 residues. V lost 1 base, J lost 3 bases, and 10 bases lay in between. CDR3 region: CASSLSRGGYNEQFF. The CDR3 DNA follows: TGTGCCAGCAGCTTAAGCAGGGGCGGCTACAATGAGCAGTTCTTC. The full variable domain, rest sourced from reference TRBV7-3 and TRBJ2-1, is GAGVSQTPSNKVTEKGKYVELRCDPISGHTALYWYRQSLGQGPEFLIYFQGTGAADDSGLPNDRFFAVRPEGSVSTLKIQRTERGDSAVYLCASSLSRGGYNEQFFGPGTRLTVL.

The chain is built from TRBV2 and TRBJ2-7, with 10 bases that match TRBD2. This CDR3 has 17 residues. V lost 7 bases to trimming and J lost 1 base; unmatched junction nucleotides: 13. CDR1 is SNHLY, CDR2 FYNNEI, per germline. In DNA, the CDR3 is TGTGCCAGCAAAGGCTTGAATAGCGGGAGGATATCCTACGAGCAGTACTTC. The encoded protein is CASKGLNSGRISYEQYF.

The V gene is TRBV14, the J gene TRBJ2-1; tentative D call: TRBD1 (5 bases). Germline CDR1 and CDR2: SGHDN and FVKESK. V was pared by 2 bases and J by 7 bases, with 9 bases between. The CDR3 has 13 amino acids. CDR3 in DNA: TGTGCCAGCAGCCAACTAAGACAGAATGAGCAGTTCTTC. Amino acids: CASSQLRQNEQFF.

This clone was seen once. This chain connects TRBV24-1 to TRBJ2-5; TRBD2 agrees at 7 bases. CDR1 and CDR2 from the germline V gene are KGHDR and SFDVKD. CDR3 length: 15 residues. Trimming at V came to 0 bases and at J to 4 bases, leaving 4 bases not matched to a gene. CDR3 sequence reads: CATSDLFGRPETQYF. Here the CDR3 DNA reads TGTGCCACCAGTGATTTGTTCGGGAGGCCAGAGACCCAGTACTTC.

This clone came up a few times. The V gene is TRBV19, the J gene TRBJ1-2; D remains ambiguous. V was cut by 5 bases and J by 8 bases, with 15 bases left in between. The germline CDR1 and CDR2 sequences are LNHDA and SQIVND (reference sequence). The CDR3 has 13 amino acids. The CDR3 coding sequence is TGTGCCAGTAGTCCGACGAGGAGCTCCGGCTACACCTTC. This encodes CASSPTRSSGYTF.

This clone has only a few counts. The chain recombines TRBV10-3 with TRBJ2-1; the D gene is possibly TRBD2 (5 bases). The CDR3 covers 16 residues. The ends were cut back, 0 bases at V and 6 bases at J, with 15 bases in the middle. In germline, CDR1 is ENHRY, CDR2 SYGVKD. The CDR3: CAISESGYARGNEQFF. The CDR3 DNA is TGTGCCATCAGTGAGTCGGGGTATGCCCGGGGCAATGAGCAGTTCTTC.

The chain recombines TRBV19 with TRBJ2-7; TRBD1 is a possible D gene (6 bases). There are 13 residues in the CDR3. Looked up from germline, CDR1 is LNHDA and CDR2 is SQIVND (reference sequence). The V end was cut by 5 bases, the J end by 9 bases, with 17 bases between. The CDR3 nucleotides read TGTGCCAGTAGTTCGCGGACAGCGACAGGGCAGTACTTC. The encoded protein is CASSSRTATGQYF.

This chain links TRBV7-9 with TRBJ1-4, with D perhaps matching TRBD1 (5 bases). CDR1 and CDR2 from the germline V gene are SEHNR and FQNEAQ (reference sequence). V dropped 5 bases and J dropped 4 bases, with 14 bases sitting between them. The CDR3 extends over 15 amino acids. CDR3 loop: CASSGVDSSNEKLFF. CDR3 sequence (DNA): TGTGCCAGCAGCGGAGTAGACAGTAGTAATGAAAAACTGTTTTTT. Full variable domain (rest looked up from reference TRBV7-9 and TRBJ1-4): DTGVSQNPRHKITKRGQNVTFRCDPISEHNRLYWYRQTLGQGPEFLTYFQNEAQLEKSRLLSDRFSAERPKGSFSTLEIQRTEQGDSAMYLCASSGVDSSNEKLFFGSGTQLSVL.

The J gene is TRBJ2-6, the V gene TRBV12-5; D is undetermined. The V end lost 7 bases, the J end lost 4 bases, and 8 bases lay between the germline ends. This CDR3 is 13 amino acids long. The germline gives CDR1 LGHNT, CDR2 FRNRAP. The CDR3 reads CASERSGANVLTF. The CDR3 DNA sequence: TGTGCTAGTGAGAGGAGCGGGGCCAACGTCCTGACTTTC.

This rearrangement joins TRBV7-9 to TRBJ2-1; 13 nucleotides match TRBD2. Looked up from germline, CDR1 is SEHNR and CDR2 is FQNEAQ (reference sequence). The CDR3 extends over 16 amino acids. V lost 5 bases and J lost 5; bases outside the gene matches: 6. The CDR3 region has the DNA TGTGCCAGCAGCCCGGGGACTAGCGGGACTAACAATGAGCAGTTCTTC. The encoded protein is CASSPGTSGTNNEQFF.